This is a list of T cell receptor beta chains from one sample in a study of T-cell reconstitution after alpha-beta-depleted transplantation in children. In TCRdb, the PCR reads were re-called with MiXCR into one record per CDR3 protein. The table records 600,000 to 700,000 distinct CDR3 sequences, approximately 15% of them present only once. The material sequenced was PBMCs from the stem cell graft donor, taken from the stem cell graft. Source of these receptors: a human donor who donated a stem cell graft to a child with acute myeloid leukemia. CDR3s include the opening cysteine and the closing phenylalanine or tryptophan. Each record gives: clone size, J gene, D gene, V gene, CDR3 DNA, CDR3 protein. A D gene is named only where the DNA matches it firmly. Some rows have no size entry. The others give once, few or many, or a class for an expanded clone.

many | TRBJ2-7 | NA | TRBV20-1 | TGCAGTGCTAGGGAGGGAGCTTACGAGCAGTACTTC | CSAREGAYEQYF
many | TRBJ1-1 | NA | TRBV20-1 | TGCAGTGCTGCCCCTGGAGGAGCCATGAACACTGAAGCTTTCTTT | CSAAPGGAMNTEAFF
NA | TRBJ1-5 | NA | TRBV10-3 | TGTGCCATCAGTGAATACGCTTCCGGGACAAGCAATCAGCCCCAGCATTTT | CAISEYASGTSNQPQHF
NA | TRBJ2-2 | TRBD1 | TRBV4-3 | TGCGCCAGCAGCCAAAAGGGGGCCGTCGGGGAGCTGTTTTTT | CASSQKGAVGELFF
many | TRBJ2-7 | NA | TRBV20-1 | TGCAGTGGACAACGGGGTACCTACGAGCAGTACTTC | CSGQRGTYEQYF
many | TRBJ2-3 | NA | TRBV20-1 | TGCAGTGCTAGAGAGATTACAGATACGCAGTATTTT | CSAREITDTQYF
few | TRBJ1-3 | NA | TRBV28 | TGTGCCAGCAGTTTTAACACCCCTAACACCATATATTTT | CASSFNTPNTIYF
many | TRBJ2-1 | NA | TRBV5-5 | TGTGCCAGCAGCTTGATTCTAGACGCGTACAATGAGCAGTTCTTC | CASSLILDAYNEQFF
many | TRBJ1-5 | NA | TRBV20-1 | TGCAGTGCTAGAGATGGCCAGGTGGTCCAGCATTTT | CSARDGQVVQHF
few | TRBJ1-2 | NA | TRBV25-1 | TGTGCCAGCAGTGACTCTTGGCAACAGGGCCGTGGCTACACCTTC | CASSDSWQQGRGYTF
NA | TRBJ2-5 | NA | TRBV21-1 | TGTGCCAGCAGCAAATCAGAGACCCAGTACTTC | CASSKSETQYF
NA | TRBJ1-2 | NA | TRBV18 | TGTGCCAGCTCACCACCGAATATTGCAGCTAACTATGGCTACACCTTC | CASSPPNIAANYGYTF
many | TRBJ2-7 | NA | TRBV4-3 | TGCGCCAGCAGCCCCGGACAGTTTACCTACGAGCAGTACTTC | CASSPGQFTYEQYF
few | TRBJ2-3 | TRBD2 | TRBV20-1 | TGCAGTGCTAGTCTAGCGGCGCTTAGCACAGATACGCAGTATTTT | CSASLAALSTDTQYF
many | TRBJ2-1 | NA | TRBV24-1 | TGTGCCACCAGTGACCCACTAGCAAATGAGCAGTTCTTC | CATSDPLANEQFF
NA | TRBJ1-1 | NA | TRBV20-1 | TGCAGTGCTTCCAGTTACACAGGAACCAGGGAGTTGGACACTGAAGCTTTCTTT | CSASSYTGTRELDTEAFF
many | TRBJ2-5 | NA | TRBV29-1 | TGCAGCGTTGTTGGGAGTCGAACAAAACAAGAGACCCAGTACTTC | CSVVGSRTKQETQYF
many | TRBJ1-5 | TRBD1 | TRBV7-9 | TGTGCCAGCAGCTTAGGGACAGGCGTTCGGGAACGGCAGCCCCAGCATTTT | CASSLGTGVRERQPQHF
many | TRBJ2-1 | NA | TRBV25-1 | TGTGCCAGCATGAGTATGGGCAATGAGCAGTTCTTC | CASMSMGNEQFF
few | TRBJ2-1 | TRBD2 | TRBV2 | TGTGCCACACCGGGACTAGGCAGTGAGCAGTTCTTC | CATPGLGSEQFF
many | TRBJ1-3 | NA | TRBV12-3/TRBV12-4 | TGTGCCAGCAGTTTACAGACAGCTGGAAACACCATATATTTT | CASSLQTAGNTIYF
many | TRBJ2-3 | NA | TRBV20-1 | TGCAGTGCTAGCCGGGGGTCAGATACGCAGTATTTT | CSASRGSDTQYF
few | TRBJ2-3 | TRBD2 | TRBV19 | TGTGCCAGTAGTATTTCGGGAGGGACAGATACGCAGTATTTT | CASSISGGTDTQYF
NA | TRBJ2-2 | TRBD1 | TRBV27 | TGTGCCAGCAGTCGTGGACAGGGGGCTTCGTCGGGCACCGGGGAGCTGTTTTTT | CASSRGQGASSGTGELFF
many | TRBJ2-1 | NA | TRBV20-1 | TGCAGTGCCGAACCTAGGAGCTCCTACAATGAGCAGTTCTTC | CSAEPRSSYNEQFF
many | TRBJ2-7 | NA | TRBV5-1 | TGCGCCAGCAGCTTGGAACAGGGTTTGAACGAGCAGTACTTC | CASSLEQGLNEQYF
few | TRBJ2-5 | NA | TRBV28 | TGTGCCAGCAGTTCCCCTAGCCGGGGGGCGGGGTTTCAAGAGACCCAGTACTTC | CASSSPSRGAGFQETQYF
few | TRBJ2-3 | TRBD2 | TRBV10-2 | TGCGCCAGCAGTGACGGGGGGGCCCCCTACACACATACGCAGTATTTT | CASSDGGAPYTHTQYF
NA | TRBJ2-1 | NA | TRBV11-2 | TGTGCCAGCAACCCCCTTGCGACAGCTTACAATGAGCAGTTCTTC | CASNPLATAYNEQFF
many | TRBJ1-1 | NA | TRBV27 | TGTGCCAGCAGTCCCCGACAGGCGGCGAACACTGAAGCTTTCTTT | CASSPRQAANTEAFF
many | TRBJ1-2 | TRBD1 | TRBV5-6 | TGTGCCAGCAGCCTGGTCGGACAGGGGGACTATGGCTACACCTTC | CASSLVGQGDYGYTF
NA | TRBJ1-2 | NA | TRBV6-1 | TGTGCCAGCAGTTTCCCAGGGTTTGGCTACACCTTC | CASSFPGFGYTF
few | TRBJ1-1 | TRBD1 | TRBV12-3/TRBV12-4 | TGTGCCAGCATCTCAATCGGACAGGGGAGGACTGAAGCTTTCTTT | CASISIGQGRTEAFF